Presented here are 28 T cell receptor beta chains from one specimen sequenced in a study of regulatory T cells in long-lasting Graves disease. Through Arm-PCR of CDR3 regions and iRepertoire HTBI primers, TCR beta libraries were built. From the multiplex PCR reads, TCRdb called clonotypes with MiXCR, one entry per CDR3 protein. The table has 400,000 or so distinct CDR3 sequences, around a quarter seen once. Noted time point: persistent/refractory GD, antithyroid drugs over 5 years with positive TRAb. Scientists built the TCR library using RNA that was extracted from PBMCs. The starting material was peripheral blood mononuclear cells (PBMCs), obtained when the disease was refractory, from a patient treated with antithyroid drugs. The origin of the receptors is a female donor with Graves disease.

At least ten counts were recorded for this clonotype. The rearrangement joins TRBV30 to TRBJ2-5, with D hard to call. Germline V gene data show CDR1 as GTSNPN and CDR2 as SVGIG (reference sequence). The CDR3 has 11 amino acids. V shed 4 bases and J shed 5 bases, with 8 bases lying between them. CDR3 nucleotides: TGTGCCTGGACCGTGGGGGAGACCCAGTACTTC. This codes for CAWTVGETQYF.

The chain uses TRBV29-1 and TRBJ2-7; 7 nucleotides agree with TRBD1. Germline V gene lookup returns CDR1 SQVTM and CDR2 ANQGSEA. This CDR3 is built from 14 residues. With 4 bases clipped from V and 0 bases from J, the junction kept 6 bases outside the gene matches. CDR3 region: CSVGDSSYSYEQYF. The CDR3, as DNA: TGCAGCGTTGGGGACAGCTCCTACTCCTACGAGCAGTACTTC.

About this clonotype: This clone may be a read error of a much larger clone one base away. V gene TRBV2 combines with J gene TRBJ2-1, with 9 bases lining up with TRBD2. This CDR3 spans 14 amino acids. Per the germline V gene, CDR1 is SNHLY and CDR2 is FYNNEI. The CDR3 DNA follows: TGTGCCAACAGTCGACTAGCGGCCTACAATGAGCAGTTCTTC. Its protein product is CANSRLAAYNEQFF.

In this sample, this clonotype turned up many times. This chain connects TRBV28 to TRBJ2-5, with D perhaps TRBD1 or TRBD2 (5 bases each). The V gene's germline CDR1 is MDHEN and CDR2 SYDVKM. Trimming stripped 4 bases from V and 4 bases from J, with 16 bases between. There are 15 residues in the CDR3. CDR3 DNA: TGTGCCAGCAGTTCCCCCCCGGTGGGGGTAGAGACCCAGTACTTC. Its protein is CASSSPPVGVETQYF.

V is TRBV10-3 and J is TRBJ2-1, with a tentative D call TRBD2 (6 bases). The CDR3 contains 15 residues. V lost 2 bases and J 13 bases, leaving 21 bases between the germline ends. Germline V gene data show CDR1 as ENHRY and CDR2 as SYGVKD. In nucleotides, the CDR3 is TGTGCCATCAGTGAGCCCACGCAGACGGCTAGCGTACAGTTCTTC. This sequence encodes CAISEPTQTASVQFF.

This chain connects TRBV6-9 to TRBJ1-5; D is uncertain. V shed 3 bases and J shed 0 bases, with 15 bases lying between them. The length of the CDR3 is 17 residues. Germline lookup yields CDR1 MNHGY and CDR2 SVAAGI. The CDR3 loop is CASSYSNPLYSNQPQHF. DNA for the CDR3: TGTGCCAGCAGTTACTCGAACCCGCTATATAGCAATCAGCCCCAGCATTTT.

This clonotype has a count of ten or more. The chain employs TRBV6-1 and TRBJ1-1, with D hard to call. Germline V gene lookup returns CDR1 MNHNS and CDR2 SASEGT. V gave up 6 bases and J gave up 5 bases, with 19 bases separating them. This CDR3 has 15 amino acids. The CDR3 DNA follows: TGTGCCAGCAGACCCAACTCTAGGGTTGGTACTGAAGCTTTCTTT. As protein: CASRPNSRVGTEAFF.

This clonotype was counted a few times. CDR3 amino acids: CASSYEGTIYTEAFF. The CDR3 coding sequence is TGTGCCAGCAGTTACGAGGGGACAATATACACTGAAGCTTTCTTT. This chain joins TRBV6-5 and TRBJ1-1; possible D gene TRBD1, 6 bases. The length of the CDR3 is 15 residues. Trimming cost V 2 bases and J 3 bases, with 13 bases left between them. Germline V gene data show CDR1 as MNHEY and CDR2 as SVGAGI.

The V gene is TRBV5-1, the J gene TRBJ1-1; D unresolved. This CDR3 is 12 amino acids long. Trimming removed 7 bases at V and 3 bases at J, with 10 bases between. Germline-derived CDR1 and CDR2 are SGHRS and YFSETQ. CDR3 DNA sequence: TGCGCCAGCCGGCATCTTTACACTGAAGCTTTCTTT. This translates into CASRHLYTEAFF. Variable domain in full (rest from reference TRBV5-1 and TRBJ1-1): KAGVTQTPRYLIKTRGQQVTLSCSPISGHRSVSWYQQTPGQGLQFLFEYFSETQRNKGNFPGRFSGRQFSNSRSEMNVSTLELGDSALYLCASRHLYTEAFFGQGTRLTVV.

The rearrangement links TRBV7-2 to TRBJ2-1, with D possibly TRBD1 on 7 matching bases. Germline CDR1 reads SGHTA; CDR2 reads FQGNSA. The CDR3 spans 18 residues. V shed 5 bases and J shed 7 bases, with 27 bases lying between them. The CDR3 region has the DNA TGTGCCAGCAGCGCACCAGGGGGGAGACTAGATCTCCGAAATGAGCAGTTCTTC. Translated: CASSAPGGRLDLRNEQFF.

This clonotype was seen at least ten times. J is TRBJ1-4 and V is TRBV7-2; D not certain. Per the germline V gene, CDR1 is SGHTA and CDR2 is FQGNSA. This CDR3 is 14 amino acids long. Deletions cut 1 base from V and 8 bases from J, with 11 bases between. The CDR3 region is CASSLDGGAEKLFF. The CDR3 nucleotides are TGTGCCAGCAGCTTAGATGGAGGCGCGGAAAAACTGTTTTTT.

The chain recombines TRBV7-6 with TRBJ1-4; TRBD1 matches 10 bases. The V gene end was trimmed by 5 bases and the J gene end by 10 bases; junction bases not matched to a gene: 10. This CDR3 contains 15 residues. The germline V gene has CDR1 SGHVS and CDR2 FNYEAQ. The CDR3 reads CASSIQTGGDGKLFF. DNA for the CDR3: TGTGCCAGCAGCATCCAGACAGGGGGCGACGGAAAACTGTTTTTT.

This sequence joins TRBV7-9 and TRBJ1-4; D ambiguous. Germline assignment: CDR1 SEHNR and CDR2 FQNEAQ (reference sequence). The CDR3 runs to 15 residues. The germline V and J ends were trimmed by 5 bases and 4 bases, with 14 bases remaining between them. CDR3 sequence reads: CASSRRVLSNEKLFF. The CDR3 DNA is TGTGCCAGCAGCAGAAGGGTTCTTAGTAATGAAAAACTGTTTTTT.

As regards this clonotype: A much larger clonotype is one base distant, so this may be a read error. The chain uses TRBV28 and TRBJ1-5, with a tentative D call TRBD1 (6 bases). TRBJ2-3 matches the DNA end more closely, so the J call is doubtful. Germline loops: CDR1 MDHEN, CDR2 SYDVKM. The CDR3 has 17 residues. CDR3: CASSWGPTGLSNQPQYF. CDR3 sequence (DNA): TGTGCCAGCAGTTGGGGCCCGACAGGCCTTAGCAATCAGCCCCAGTATTTT.

This clonotype was detected many times. The chain uses TRBV28 and TRBJ2-7; D possibly uses TRBD1 or TRBD2 (5 bases each). In germline, CDR1 is MDHEN, CDR2 SYDVKM. The ends were cut back, 3 bases at V and 5 bases at J, with 14 bases in the middle. The CDR3 totals 14 residues. Here the CDR3 DNA reads TGTGCCAGCAGTTTTTTGGGGACGCGGGACGAGCAGTACTTC. Encoded protein: CASSFLGTRDEQYF.

This clonotype has a handful of counts. This sequence joins TRBV25-1 and TRBJ2-7; the match to TRBD2 covers 7 bases. V lost 3 bases, J lost 4 bases, and 9 bases stayed unmatched. This CDR3 has 15 residues. Germline values: CDR1 MGHDK, CDR2 SYGVNS. CDR3 loop: CASSDWAAGAYEQYF. The CDR3 nucleotides read TGTGCCAGCAGTGACTGGGCGGCGGGAGCTTACGAGCAGTACTTC.

The table lists this clonotype with a few counts. This chain uses TRBV15 with TRBJ2-5; D call uncertain. V lost 0 bases and J 2 bases, leaving 16 bases between the germline ends. Germline loops: CDR1 LNHNV, CDR2 YYDKDF (reference sequence). The CDR3 totals 17 residues. The chain's CDR3 is CATSRERLLMGQETQYF. The CDR3 region has the DNA TGTGCCACCAGCAGAGAGAGGCTCCTCATGGGGCAAGAGACCCAGTACTTC.

This clonotype occurred a few times. The chain links TRBV27 to TRBJ1-1, with 8 bases identical to TRBD1. This CDR3 spans 14 amino acids. The junction had 13 bases not matched to a gene; V was cut back by 6 bases and J by 10 bases. From germline, CDR1 is MNHEY and CDR2 SMNVEV (reference sequence). CDR3 sequence (DNA): TGTGCCAGCAGCCGGACAGGGCCCCAATCTGGAGCTTTCTTT. It yields the protein CASSRTGPQSGAFF.

The chain joins TRBV7-2 to TRBJ1-3, with D unresolved. This CDR3 has 14 amino acids. V was clipped by 4 bases and J by 4 bases, with 11 bases between them. Germline V gene sequence: CDR1 SGHTA, CDR2 FQGNSA. The CDR3 sequence is CASSSPPVGNTIYF. Written as DNA, the CDR3 is TGTGCCAGCAGCTCGCCCCCCGTCGGAAACACCATATATTTT.

About this clonotype itself: Given a much more abundant clone one base away, this may be a read error. The chain uses TRBV6-5 and TRBJ2-5, with D possibly matching TRBD2 (6 bases). The CDR3 loop spans 16 amino acids. Deletions cut 0 bases from V and 4 bases from J, with 15 bases between. CDR1 and CDR2 (germline): MNHEY, SVGAGI. CDR3 sequence reads: CASSYSKRRRGETQYF. CDR3 in DNA: TGTGCCAGCAGTTACTCGAAGAGGAGGAGGGGAGAGACCCAGTACTTC.

This rearrangement joins TRBV6-1 to TRBJ1-2; D uncertain. Per the germline V gene, CDR1 is MNHNS and CDR2 is SASEGT. The CDR3 is 14 amino acids. Trimming removed 4 bases from V and 2 bases from J, with 11 bases in between. CDR3 region: CASSVNGRNYGYTF. DNA for the CDR3: TGTGCCAGCAGTGTCAATGGGCGAAACTATGGCTACACCTTC.

This clonotype came up a few times. V is TRBV3-1 and J is TRBJ1-1; D call uncertain. The CDR3 runs to 12 residues. Trimming took off 6 bases at V and 1 base at J, with 6 bases between the two ends. The germline gives CDR1 LGHDT, CDR2 YNNKEL (reference sequence). CDR3 bases: TGTGCCAGCAGGAAAGAGAACACTGAAGCTTTCTTT. Protein sequence: CASRKENTEAFF. The complete variable domain, with remaining parts taken from reference TRBV3-1 and TRBJ1-1, reads DTAVSQTPKYLVTQMGNDKSIKCEQNLGHDTMYWYKQDSKKFLKIMFSYNNKELIINETVPNRFSPKSPDKAHLNLHINSLELGDSAVYFCASRKENTEAFFGQGTRLTVV.

The rearrangement uses TRBV6-1 and TRBJ2-7; tentatively, D is TRBD2 (7 bases). V was trimmed by 3 bases and J by 2 bases, leaving 8 bases between them. This CDR3 has 13 amino acids. Germline assignment: CDR1 MNHNS and CDR2 SASEGT. CDR3 loop: CASSEGGPYEQYF. As DNA, the CDR3 is TGTGCCAGCAGTGAGGGGGGGCCCTACGAGCAGTACTTC.

This clonotype occurred many times. This chain joins TRBV7-2 and TRBJ2-7, with D perhaps assigned TRBD1 or TRBD2 (5 bases each). Germline-derived CDR1 and CDR2 are SGHTA and FQGNSA. Between the trimmed V and J ends, which lost 6 bases and 0 bases, there was a span of 15 bases. The CDR3 is 15 residues long. CDR3 bases: TGTGCCAGCAGATCCGGGACGGGGAGCTCCTACGAGCAGTACTTC. Translation: CASRSGTGSSYEQYF. Full variable domain (missing parts from reference TRBV7-2 and TRBJ2-7): GAGVSQSPSNKVTEKGKDVELRCDPISGHTALYWYRQSLGQGLEFLIYFQGNSAPDKSGLPSDRFSAERTGGSVSTLTIQRTQQEDSAVYLCASRSGTGSSYEQYFGPGTRLTVT.

With regard to this clonotype: A read error is likely, as this CDR3 ends without the conserved phenylalanine or tryptophan. The rearrangement uses TRBV6-2 or TRBV6-3 and TRBJ2-7; D is ambiguous. The ends were cut back, 5 bases at V and 4 bases at J, with 6 bases in the middle. Germline V gene data show CDR1 as MNHEY and CDR2 as SVGEGT. The CDR3 extends over 11 amino acids. CDR3 sequence reads: CASSDRYEQYS. The DNA for the CDR3 is TGTGCCAGCAGTGATCGTTACGAGCAGTACTCC.

This clonotype was detected many times. This chain links TRBV6-5 with TRBJ2-5; 9 bases agree with TRBD1. V shed 2 bases and J 3 bases; nucleotides not matched to a gene: 10. CDR3 size: 17 residues. Germline V gene lookup returns CDR1 MNHEY and CDR2 SVGAGI. CDR3 region: CASSYRALDRGKETQYF. As DNA, the CDR3 is TGTGCCAGCAGTTACCGCGCCCTAGACAGGGGGAAAGAGACCCAGTACTTC.

The gene calls are TRBV20-1 and TRBJ2-7; D gene unclear. CDR3 length: 13 amino acids. Germline CDR1 DFQATT, CDR2 SNEGSKA (reference sequence). V lost 6 bases, J lost 4 bases, and 16 bases lay in between. The CDR3 sequence: CSAQHRSRYEQYF. The CDR3 DNA sequence: TGCAGTGCCCAGCATCGGAGTAGGTACGAGCAGTACTTC.

This clonotype appeared a few times. The CDR3 is CASRSQGSTSGYGYTF. In nucleotides, the CDR3 is TGTGCCAGCAGATCACAGGGGTCCACCAGCGGTTATGGCTACACCTTC. J is TRBJ1-2 and V is TRBV19; 7 bases map to TRBD1. V lost 9 bases to trimming and J lost 5 bases; unmatched junction nucleotides: 18. This CDR3 has 16 amino acids. Per the germline V gene, CDR1 is LNHDA and CDR2 is SQIVND (reference sequence).